This TCR beta chain was recovered during a study of CD8+ T cells in alopecia areata. The study, taken as a whole, reports: Patients showed less clear TCR sequence sharing than mice, possibly partly because of HLA diversity. Affected lesional scalp, above all in alopecia totalis/universalis, was more clonal than normal scalp.

Both CD4+ and CD8+ T cells were separated by sorting PBMCs. The authors extracted RNA and reverse transcribed it into cDNA as the sequencing template. TCRdb's table, derived via immunoSEQ multiplex PCR, lists solely in-frame clones and lacks some. The data hold roughly 100,000 clones, with approximately 60% observed a single time. With regard to this clone: Its antigen is not identified.

The CDR3 consists of 17 residues. Per germline, CDR1 MGHDK and CDR2 SYGVNS. V gave up 2 bases and J gave up 7 bases, with 20 bases separating them. Sequenced: CD4+ T cells sorted from blood. The V and J genes are TRBV25-1 and TRBJ1-4; D is unresolved. This sequence originates from a human donor in good health. In nucleotides, the CDR3 is TGTGCCAGCAGTGAACCTACCGCGGGGAGGGTCGGTGAAAAACTGTTTTTT. This sequence encodes CASSEPTAGRVGEKLFF.